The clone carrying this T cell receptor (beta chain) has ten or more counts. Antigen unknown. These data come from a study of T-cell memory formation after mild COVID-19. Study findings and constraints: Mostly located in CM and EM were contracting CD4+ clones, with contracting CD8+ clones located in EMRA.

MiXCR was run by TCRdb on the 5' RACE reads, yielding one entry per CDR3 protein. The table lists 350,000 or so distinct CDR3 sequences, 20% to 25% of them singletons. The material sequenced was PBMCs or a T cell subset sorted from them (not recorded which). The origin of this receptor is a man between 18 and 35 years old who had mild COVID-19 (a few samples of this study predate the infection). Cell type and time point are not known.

CDR3 sequence: CASSPHYSELVGTDTQYF. Here the CDR3 DNA reads TGTGCCAGCAGCCCCCACTACTCAGAACTAGTTGGCACAGATACGCAGTATTTT. The gene calls are TRBV7-2 and TRBJ2-3; a weak D match, TRBD2 (5 bases). This CDR3 contains 18 residues. Germline CDR1 and CDR2: SGHTA and FQGNSA. V was clipped by 5 bases and J by 1 base, with 22 bases between them.